What follows are 10 T cell receptor beta chains derived from one specimen sequenced in a study of yellow fever vaccine responses in identical twins. TCRdb recomputed calls from the RT-PCR reads with MiXCR, one row per CDR3 protein. The data contain approximately 20,000 distinct CDR3 sequences, approximately 72% of them singletons. The sequenced sample was T cells from blood (PBMCs), unsorted or a sorted subset (not recorded which), obtained before or after yellow fever vaccination (not recorded which). These receptors all come from a woman aged 18-29 years who received the yellow fever vaccine.

The chain recombines TRBV18 with TRBJ2-7, with TRBD1 matching over 7 bases. The CDR3 loop spans 13 amino acids. The V segment lost 4 bases and the J segment 5 bases; nucleotides outside the gene matches: 5. Germline CDR1 and CDR2: KGHSH and LQKENI. The CDR3 sequence is CASSRQGSHEQYF. DNA for the CDR3: TGTGCCAGCTCACGACAGGGAAGTCACGAGCAGTACTTC.

The rearrangement joins TRBV27 to TRBJ2-1; D uncertain. The V end lost 6 bases, the J end lost 6 bases, and 9 bases lay between the germline ends. This CDR3 comprises 12 residues. Germline V gene sequence: CDR1 MNHEY, CDR2 SMNVEV (reference sequence). CDR3 DNA sequence: TGTGCCAGCAGCACGATACTCAATGAGCAGTTCTTC. Encoded protein: CASSTILNEQFF.

This clonotype appeared a single time. The genes are TRBV29-1 and TRBJ2-2, with D perhaps matching TRBD1 (6 bases). V was trimmed by 4 bases and J by 5 bases, leaving 14 bases between them. The CDR3 loop spans 14 amino acids. Germline V lookup: CDR1 SQVTM, CDR2 ANQGSEA. CDR3 DNA sequence: TGCAGCGTTGGCACCGGGACAACTACCGGGGAGCTGTTTTTT. The encoded protein is CSVGTGTTTGELFF.

The gene calls are TRBV2 and TRBJ2-7, with D hard to call. The CDR3 covers 13 residues. Deletions cut 3 bases from V and 0 bases from J, with 6 bases between. Germline-derived CDR1 and CDR2 are SNHLY and FYNNEI. The CDR3 sequence is CASSENISYEQYF. The CDR3 bases are TGTGCCAGCAGTGAGAATATCTCCTACGAGCAGTACTTC.

The J gene is TRBJ2-4, the V gene TRBV12-3 or TRBV12-4, with a possible D match to TRBD1 (5 bases). Deletions cut 5 bases from V and 4 bases from J, with 6 bases between. The CDR3 has 12 residues. CDR3 bases: TGTGCCAGCAGTAGACAGAAAAACATTCAGTACTTC. It codes for CASSRQKNIQYF.

The chain links TRBV7-7 to TRBJ2-1; the D gene is possibly TRBD2 (6 bases). Trimming cost V 3 bases and J 5 bases, with 11 bases left between them. CDR1 and CDR2 from the germline V gene are SSHAT and FNYEAQ (reference sequence). The CDR3 totals 14 residues. CDR3 nucleotides: TGTGCCAGCAGCTTGGGCGGGACCCACAATGAGCAGTTCTTC. Its translation is CASSLGGTHNEQFF.

This rearrangement joins TRBV7-7 to TRBJ2-2; no definite D call. V was clipped by 1 base and J by 6 bases, with 6 bases between them. Germline V gives CDR1 SSHAT, CDR2 FNYEAQ (reference sequence). The CDR3 length is 13 residues. The CDR3 reads CASSLGGAGELFF. CDR3 DNA sequence: TGTGCCAGCAGCTTAGGTGGGGCCGGGGAGCTGTTTTTT. Complete variable domain (other parts from reference TRBV7-7 and TRBJ2-2): GAGVSQSPRYKVTKRGQDVTLRCDPISSHATLYWYQQALGQGPEFLTYFNYEAQPDKSGLPSDRFSAERPEGSISTLTIQRTEQRDSAMYRCASSLGGAGELFFGEGSRLTVL.

This chain connects TRBV24-1 to TRBJ2-7; 11 bases are shared with TRBD2. The CDR3 length is 14 residues. Germline V lookup: CDR1 KGHDR, CDR2 SFDVKD. The V and J ends lost 3 bases and 7 bases, in that order; junction bases with no gene match: 4. The CDR3 is CATSDPGLAEEQYF. The DNA for the CDR3 is TGTGCCACCAGTGATCCGGGACTAGCGGAAGAGCAGTACTTC.

V usage is TRBV11-2 and J usage is TRBJ2-1, with TRBD1 matching 7 bases. This CDR3 has 12 amino acids. Germline V gene data show CDR1 as SGHAT and CDR2 as FQNNGV. Trimming took 2 bases from V and 9 from J; bases not matched to a gene: 1. CDR3 coding DNA: TGTGCCAGCAGCTTATCAGGGGGTGAGCAGTTCTTC. This translates into CASSLSGGEQFF.

This chain connects TRBV18 to TRBJ1-1; D remains unclear. Germline V gene lookup returns CDR1 KGHSH and CDR2 LQKENI. This CDR3 is built from 13 residues. The V end was cut by 2 bases, the J end by 4 bases, with 8 bases between. The CDR3 DNA sequence: TGTGCCAGCTCACCAAGCGTGGGCACTGAAGCTTTCTTT. Protein: CASSPSVGTEAFF.